The rows below give T cell receptor beta chains drawn from one sample of a study of cytomegalovirus exposure and HLA in healthy donors. Profiling relied on immunoSEQ multiplex PCR, and the TCRdb table lists in-frame clones only, not all of them. The sample consists of around 190,000 clones, approximately 80% of them appearing once. The specimen sequenced was PBMCs. The source of these receptors is a woman in her 50s in good health and CMV-seronegative. Both conserved end residues are part of each CDR3. The D gene is left open where the match is weak. Size is omitted from some rows. Given values are once, few, many or a class for expanded clones.

J,D,V,size,CDR3,DNA
TRBJ2-3,NA,TRBV30,NA,CAWTKRGQGPDTQYF,TGTGCCTGGACCAAAAGGGGCCAGGGGCCAGATACGCAGTATTTT
TRBJ2-6,TRBD1,TRBV5-1,NA,CASSPPTGAGANVLTF,TGCGCCAGCAGCCCTCCGACAGGGGCCGGGGCCAACGTCCTGACTTTC
TRBJ2-1,NA,TRBV9,NA,CASSVGWIAEHNEQFF,TGTGCCAGCAGCGTAGGTTGGATAGCGGAACACAATGAGCAGTTCTTC
TRBJ2-2,NA,TRBV18,once,CASSPPVTHTGELFF,TGTGCCAGCTCACCGCCAGTGACTCACACCGGGGAGCTGTTTTTT
TRBJ2-7,TRBD1,TRBV7-2,NA,CASRFRDRSSYEQYF,TGTGCCAGCAGGTTTAGGGACAGGAGCTCCTACGAGCAGTACTTC
TRBJ1-6,NA,TRBV6-1,NA,CASRSDSYSPLHF,TGTGCCAGCAGATCGGACAGTTATTCACCCCTCCACTTT
TRBJ1-1,NA,TRBV18,NA,CASSQEQGMNTEAFF,TGTGCCAGCTCCCAAGAACAGGGTATGAACACTGAAGCTTTCTTT
TRBJ2-4,TRBD2,TRBV4-1,NA,CASSQRGLAVKNIQYF,TGCGCCAGCAGCCAACGGGGACTAGCGGTTAAAAACATTCAGTACTTC
TRBJ2-5,TRBD2,TRBV5-1,NA,CASSAGLAGKETQYF,TGCGCCAGCAGCGCCGGACTAGCGGGAAAAGAGACCCAGTACTTC
TRBJ2-6,NA,TRBV19,NA,CASSRRANVLTF,TGTGCCAGTAGTCGTAGGGCCAACGTCCTGACTTTC
TRBJ2-7,NA,TRBV29-1,few,CSVAGRGLHEQYF,TGCAGCGTTGCCGGGAGAGGGCTCCACGAGCAGTACTTC
TRBJ2-1,NA,TRBV5-1,NA,CASSLVVARYNEQFF,TGCGCCAGCAGCTTGGTAGTAGCGCGCTACAATGAGCAGTTCTTC
TRBJ2-5,TRBD2,TRBV18,NA,CASSTGLAETQYF,TGTGCCAGCTCAACGGGACTAGCGGAGACCCAGTACTTC
TRBJ2-5,NA,TRBV7-2,NA,CASSLIRGAGETQYF,TGTGCCAGCAGCTTAATAAGGGGCGCAGGGGAGACCCAGTACTTC
TRBJ2-2,TRBD1,TRBV5-1,NA,CASSWTGEPNTGELFF,TGCGCCAGCAGCTGGACAGGGGAGCCTAACACCGGGGAGCTGTTTTTT
TRBJ2-2,TRBD2,TRBV9,NA,CASSVGSGGAPETGELFF,TGTGCCAGCAGCGTCGGTAGCGGGGGGGCCCCGGAGACCGGGGAGCTGTTTTTT
TRBJ2-7,NA,TRBV2,NA,CASSEGGISYEQYF,TGTGCCAGCAGTGAGGGGGGAATCTCCTACGAGCAGTACTTC
TRBJ1-2,NA,TRBV10-3,NA,CAISGGGDKNYGYTF,TGTGCCATCAGTGGCGGGGGGGACAAGAACTATGGCTACACCTTC
TRBJ1-2,TRBD1,TRBV29-1,NA,CSVENWDSLANYGYTF,TGCAGCGTTGAAAACTGGGACAGCCTAGCTAACTATGGCTACACCTTC
TRBJ2-7,TRBD2,TRBV28,NA,CASSLRGGAYEQYF,TGTGCCAGCAGTTTACGGGGGGGCGCATACGAGCAGTACTTC
TRBJ2-5,NA,TRBV9,NA,CASSVMAGFQETQYF,TGTGCCAGCAGCGTAATGGCGGGGTTCCAAGAGACCCAGTACTTC
TRBJ1-1,TRBD1,TRBV28,NA,CASSSRQGRNTEAFF,TGTGCCAGCAGTTCGCGACAGGGTCGGAACACTGAAGCTTTCTTT
TRBJ2-7,NA,TRBV10-2,NA,CASSVQITYEQYF,TGCGCCAGCAGTGTCCAGATTACCTACGAGCAGTACTTC
TRBJ2-2,NA,TRBV14,NA,CASSQDRGEWTGELFF,TGTGCCAGCAGCCAAGACAGGGGGGAGTGGACCGGGGAGCTGTTTTTT
TRBJ1-1,NA,TRBV27,NA,CASSFRGFAFF,TGTGCCAGCAGTTTTAGAGGGTTCGCTTTCTTT
TRBJ2-5,TRBD1,TRBV2,once,CAVRDRDQETQYF,TGTGCCGTTCGGGACAGAGATCAAGAGACCCAGTACTTC
TRBJ1-4,TRBD1,TRBV6-5,NA,CASGAQGDEKLFF,TGTGCCAGCGGGGCCCAGGGGGATGAAAAACTGTTTTTT
TRBJ1-1,NA,TRBV10-3,few,CAISEGRQHLNTEAFF,TGTGCCATCAGTGAAGGAAGACAGCACCTGAACACTGAAGCTTTCTTT
TRBJ1-3,NA,TRBV29-1,NA,CSALEGVSGPGNTIYF,TGCAGCGCCCTTGAGGGGGTTTCCGGTCCTGGAAACACCATATATTTT